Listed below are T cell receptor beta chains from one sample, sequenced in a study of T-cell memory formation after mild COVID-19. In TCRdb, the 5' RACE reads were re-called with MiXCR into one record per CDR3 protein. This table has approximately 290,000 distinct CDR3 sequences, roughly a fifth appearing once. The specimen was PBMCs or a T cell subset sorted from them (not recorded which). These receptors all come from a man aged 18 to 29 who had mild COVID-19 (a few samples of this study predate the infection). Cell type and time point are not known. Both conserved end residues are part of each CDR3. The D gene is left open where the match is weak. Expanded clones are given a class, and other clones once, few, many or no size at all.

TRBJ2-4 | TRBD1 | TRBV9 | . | TGTGCCAGCAGCTCCCGCTGGGGACAGGGGGCGGACATTCAGTACTTC | CASSSRWGQGADIQYF
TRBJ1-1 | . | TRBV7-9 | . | TGTGCCAGCAGCTTAGCTGTCGCGGAAGCTTTCTTT | CASSLAVAEAFF
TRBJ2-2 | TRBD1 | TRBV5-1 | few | TGCGCCAGCACCCTGGGACAGAGCGGTTCGAACACCGGGGAGCTGTTTTTT | CASTLGQSGSNTGELFF
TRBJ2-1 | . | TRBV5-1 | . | TGCGCCAGCAGATTGGTGGTAGGACAGATTAATGAGCAGTTCTTC | CASRLVVGQINEQFF
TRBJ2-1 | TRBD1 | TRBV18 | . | TGTGCCAGCTCACGTCAGGACAGGGACAATGAGCAGTTCTTC | CASSRQDRDNEQFF
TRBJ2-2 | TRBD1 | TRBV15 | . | TGTGCCACCAGCAGAGGGGACAGGAATGCGCGCGGGGAGCTGTTTTTT | CATSRGDRNARGELFF
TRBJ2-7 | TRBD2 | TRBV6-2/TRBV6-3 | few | TGTGCCAGCAGTAAAGCCTCAGGGTCCCGCGGGGGCGAGCAGTACTTC | CASSKASGSRGGEQYF
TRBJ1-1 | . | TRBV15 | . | TGTGCCACCAGCTCTCCGCCCCGGGGAGAGGCTTTCTTT | CATSSPPRGEAFF
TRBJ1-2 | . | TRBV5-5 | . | TGTGCCAGCAGCGAAACCGGCGACAGCTATGGCTACACCTTC | CASSETGDSYGYTF
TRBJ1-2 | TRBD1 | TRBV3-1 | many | TGTGCCGGGCAGGACAGGACGGGAGGCTACACCTTC | CAGQDRTGGYTF
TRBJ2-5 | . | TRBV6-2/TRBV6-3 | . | TGTGCCAGCAAAGATTTTAGGGAGACCCAGTACTTC | CASKDFRETQYF
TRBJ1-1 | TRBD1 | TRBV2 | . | TGTGCCAGCATGTTTGAACAGTTCCGGACAGGAGCTTTCTTT | CASMFEQFRTGAFF
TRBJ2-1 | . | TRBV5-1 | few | TGCGCCAGCAGGGCCCCGAGACTGAACTACAATGAGCAGTTCTTC | CASRAPRLNYNEQFF
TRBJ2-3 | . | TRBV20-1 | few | TGCAGTGCTAGTGAAGCGGGTCGCACAGATACGCAGTATTTT | CSASEAGRTDTQYF
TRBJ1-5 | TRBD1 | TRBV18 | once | TGTGCCAGCTCACCTCGACAGGGGGATCAGCCCCAGCATTTT | CASSPRQGDQPQHF
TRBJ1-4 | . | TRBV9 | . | TGTGCCAGCAGCGTAGAGGGGAGGACTAATGAAAAACTGTTTTTT | CASSVEGRTNEKLFF
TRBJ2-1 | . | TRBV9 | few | TGTGCCAGCAGCGCAACCGGGACTCCCGACGAGCAGTTCTTC | CASSATGTPDEQFF
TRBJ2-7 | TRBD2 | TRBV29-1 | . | TGCAGCGCGGGGGGACTAGCGGGTTACGAGCAGTACTTC | CSAGGLAGYEQYF
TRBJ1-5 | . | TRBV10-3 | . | TGTGCCATCAGTGCGGGGACTCGTCCCCAGCATTTT | CAISAGTRPQHF
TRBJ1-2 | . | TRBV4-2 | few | TGTGCCAAAAGGGGGGTAGCTAACTATGGCTACACCTTC | CAKRGVANYGYTF
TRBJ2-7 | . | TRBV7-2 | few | TGTGCCAGCAGCGGCAGGGATTCCTACGAGCAGTACTTC | CASSGRDSYEQYF
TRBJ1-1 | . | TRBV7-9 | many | TGTGCCAGCAGCCCCCGCGGGTACACTGAAGCTTTCTTT | CASSPRGYTEAFF
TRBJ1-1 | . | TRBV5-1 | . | TGCGCCAGCAGCCTCCCCGGGGCCACTGAAGCTTTCTTT | CASSLPGATEAFF
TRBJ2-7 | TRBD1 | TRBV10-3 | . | TGTGCCATCAGTGGGACAGGGGAAGAGAACGAGCAGTACTTC | CAISGTGEENEQYF
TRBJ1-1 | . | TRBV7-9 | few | TGTGCCAGCAGCTTAGACCGGGGGGCGAACACTGAAGCTTTCTTT | CASSLDRGANTEAFF
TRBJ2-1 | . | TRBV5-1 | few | TGCGCCAGCAGCTCGAACGCGGAGGAGGTGCAGTTCTTC | CASSSNAEEVQFF